This T cell receptor (beta chain) appears in the sequencing data of a study of monozygotic twins with inflammatory bowel disease. Following a re-call of the 5' RACE reads, TCRdb has one entry per CDR3 protein and lacks DNA. The specimen's table records around 190,000 distinct CDR3 sequences. Germline V CDR1 and CDR2: SGHRS, YFSETQ. The CDR3 loop spans 15 amino acids. The V call is TRBV5-1, the J call TRBJ2-2; TCRdb returns TRBD1, unconfirmable since there is no DNA. The TCR comes from a human donor with ulcerative colitis or Crohn's disease, or a healthy co-twin of an affected twin (not recorded which). The sequencing input was blood. CDR3 loop: CASSLSTGNTGELFF.